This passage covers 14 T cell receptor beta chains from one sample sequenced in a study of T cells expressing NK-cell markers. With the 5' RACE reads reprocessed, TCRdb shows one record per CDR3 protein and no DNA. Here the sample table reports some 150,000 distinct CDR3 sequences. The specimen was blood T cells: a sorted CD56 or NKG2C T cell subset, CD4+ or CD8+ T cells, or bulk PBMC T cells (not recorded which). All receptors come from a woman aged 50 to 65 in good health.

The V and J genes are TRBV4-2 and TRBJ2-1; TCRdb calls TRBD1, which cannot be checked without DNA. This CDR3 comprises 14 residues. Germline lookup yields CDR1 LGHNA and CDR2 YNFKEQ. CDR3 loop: CASSHPGAYNEQFF.

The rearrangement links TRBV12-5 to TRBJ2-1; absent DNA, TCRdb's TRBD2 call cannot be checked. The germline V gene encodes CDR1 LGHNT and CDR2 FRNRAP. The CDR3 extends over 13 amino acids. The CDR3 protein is CASGLVGRGVQFF.

The CDR3 loop reads CAISDSGRAFDEQFF. The chain carries TRBV10-3 and TRBJ2-1. Germline CDR1 ENHRY, CDR2 SYGVKD. This CDR3 contains 15 residues.

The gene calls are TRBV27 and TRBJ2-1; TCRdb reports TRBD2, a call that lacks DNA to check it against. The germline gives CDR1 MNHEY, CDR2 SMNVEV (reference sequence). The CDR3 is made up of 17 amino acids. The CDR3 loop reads CASSHHLALSSYNEQFF.

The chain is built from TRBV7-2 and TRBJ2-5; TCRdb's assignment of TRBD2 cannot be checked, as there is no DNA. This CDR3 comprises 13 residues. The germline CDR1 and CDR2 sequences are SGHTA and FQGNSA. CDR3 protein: CASSTDFEETQYF.

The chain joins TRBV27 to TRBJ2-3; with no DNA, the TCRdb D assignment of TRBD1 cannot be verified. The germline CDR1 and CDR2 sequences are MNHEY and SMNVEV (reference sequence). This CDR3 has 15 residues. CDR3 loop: CASSPPGQEGDTQYF.

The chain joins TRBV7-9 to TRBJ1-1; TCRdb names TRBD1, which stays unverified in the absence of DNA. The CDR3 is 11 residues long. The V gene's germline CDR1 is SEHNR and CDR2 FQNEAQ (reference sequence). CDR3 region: CASSSTGHPFF.

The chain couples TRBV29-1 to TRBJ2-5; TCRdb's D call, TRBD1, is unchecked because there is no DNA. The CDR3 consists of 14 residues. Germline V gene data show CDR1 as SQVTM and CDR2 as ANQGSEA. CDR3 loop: CSVEVLGGAETQYF. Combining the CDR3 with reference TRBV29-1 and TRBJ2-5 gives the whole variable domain SAVISQKPSRDICQRGTSLTIQCQVDSQVTMMFWYRQQPGQSLTLIATANQGSEATYESGFVIDKFPISRPNLTFSTLTVSNMSPEDSSIYLCSVEVLGGAETQYFGPGTRLLVL.

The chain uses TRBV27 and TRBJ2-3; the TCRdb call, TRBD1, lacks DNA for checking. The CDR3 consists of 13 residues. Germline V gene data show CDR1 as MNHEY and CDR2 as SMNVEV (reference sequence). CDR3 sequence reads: CASNDRGLDTQYF.

CDR3 region: CASSDTSGQETQYF. The chain recombines TRBV10-2 with TRBJ2-5; TCRdb's D call of TRBD2 is untestable without DNA. Germline CDR1 is WSHSY and CDR2 is SAAADI. This CDR3 spans 14 amino acids.

The CDR3 is CASSLGGNRDEQFF. This chain links TRBV5-6 with TRBJ2-1; the D call from TCRdb, TRBD2, cannot be confirmed without DNA. Germline lookup yields CDR1 SGHDT and CDR2 YYEEEE. The CDR3 sequence is 14 residues long.

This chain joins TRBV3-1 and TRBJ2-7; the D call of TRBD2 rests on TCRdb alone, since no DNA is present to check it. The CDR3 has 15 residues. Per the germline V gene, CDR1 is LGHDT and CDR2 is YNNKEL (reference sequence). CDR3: CASSQAGSGTYEQYF.

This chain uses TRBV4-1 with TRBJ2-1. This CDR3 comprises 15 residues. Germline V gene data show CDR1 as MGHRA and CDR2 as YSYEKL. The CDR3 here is CASSQGPSLPNEQFF.

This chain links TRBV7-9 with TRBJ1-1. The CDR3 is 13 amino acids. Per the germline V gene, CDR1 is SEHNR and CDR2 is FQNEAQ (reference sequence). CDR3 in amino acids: CASSLAGMAEAFF.